This T cell receptor (beta chain) comes out of a study of T cell changes during pregnancy in multiple sclerosis. Germline-derived CDR1 and CDR2 are MNHEY and SMNVEV (reference sequence). V was shortened by 2 bases and J by 8 bases, with 10 bases between the two germline ends. The length of the CDR3 is 13 residues. The repertoire was sequenced with immunoSEQ multiplex PCR; TCRdb's copy has only in-frame clones and lacks some. The table records tens of thousands of clones, just over 90% of them present only once. The gene calls are TRBV27 and TRBJ2-1; TRBD2 might be the D (6 bases). The sample consisted of CD8+ T cells from peripheral blood mononuclear cells, taken after pregnancy. This sequence was found in a female donor with multiple sclerosis, enrolled in a pregnancy study. In DNA, the CDR3 is TGTGCCAGCAGTTTACTGTCGGGAGATGAGCAGTTCTTC. The encoded protein is CASSLLSGDEQFF.